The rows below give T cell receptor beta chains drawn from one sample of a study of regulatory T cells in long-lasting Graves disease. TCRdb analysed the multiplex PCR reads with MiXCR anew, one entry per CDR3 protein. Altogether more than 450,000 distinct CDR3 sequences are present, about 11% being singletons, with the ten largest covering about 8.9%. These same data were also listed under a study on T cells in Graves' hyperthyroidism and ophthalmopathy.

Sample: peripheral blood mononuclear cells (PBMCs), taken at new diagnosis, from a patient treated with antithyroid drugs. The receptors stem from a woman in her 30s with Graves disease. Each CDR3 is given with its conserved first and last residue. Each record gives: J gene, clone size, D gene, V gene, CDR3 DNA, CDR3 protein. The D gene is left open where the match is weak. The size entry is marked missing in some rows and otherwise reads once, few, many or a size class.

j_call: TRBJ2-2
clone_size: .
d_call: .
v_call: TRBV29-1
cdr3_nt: TGCAGCGCTGGGACTTACGGTTCGGAGCTGTTTTTT
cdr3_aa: CSAGTYGSELFF

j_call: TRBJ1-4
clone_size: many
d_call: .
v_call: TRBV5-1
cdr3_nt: TGTGCCAGCAGCTTGTACATTGGAACTAATGAAAAACTGTTTTTT
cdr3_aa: CASSLYIGTNEKLFF

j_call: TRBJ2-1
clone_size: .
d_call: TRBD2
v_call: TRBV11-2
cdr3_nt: TGTGCCAGCTCCTCGGGAGGGTACAATGAGCAGTTCTTC
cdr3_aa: CASSSGGYNEQFF

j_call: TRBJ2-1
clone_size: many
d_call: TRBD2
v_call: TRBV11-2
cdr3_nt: TGTGCCAGCAGCAAGCGACCATTGGGACTAGAGGGCAATGAGCAGTTCTTC
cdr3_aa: CASSKRPLGLEGNEQFF

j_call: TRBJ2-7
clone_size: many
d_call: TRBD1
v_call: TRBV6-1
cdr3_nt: TGTGCCAGCAACCAAGGGACAGGGATCTACGAGCAGTACTTC
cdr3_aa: CASNQGTGIYEQYF

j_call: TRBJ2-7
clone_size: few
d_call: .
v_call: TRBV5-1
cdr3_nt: TGCGCCAGCAGCTGGGGTGAGACTCCCTACGAGCAGTACTTC
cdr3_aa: CASSWGETPYEQYF

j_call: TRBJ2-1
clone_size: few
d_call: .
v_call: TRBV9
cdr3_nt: TGTGCCAGCAGCGTGGACGGAGCTCCAACCAATGAGCAGTTCTTC
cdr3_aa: CASSVDGAPTNEQFF

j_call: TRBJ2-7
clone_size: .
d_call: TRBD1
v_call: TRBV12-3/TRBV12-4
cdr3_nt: TGTGCCAGCAGTTCCCCCGGGACAGGGGGTTACAGGCAGTACTTC
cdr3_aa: CASSSPGTGGYRQYF

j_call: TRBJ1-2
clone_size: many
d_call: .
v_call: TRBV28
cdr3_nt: TGTGCCAGCGAGGGGAATTGGGCTAACTATGGCTACACCTTC
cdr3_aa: CASEGNWANYGYTF

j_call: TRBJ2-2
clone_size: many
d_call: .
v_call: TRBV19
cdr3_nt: TGTGCCAGTAGCCCGGACCTTCGGGGCGGGGAGCTGTTTTTT
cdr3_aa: CASSPDLRGGELFF

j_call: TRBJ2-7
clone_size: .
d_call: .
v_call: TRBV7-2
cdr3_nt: TGTGCCAGCAGCTTAAGGGGTTTGAGTGTCTACGAGCAGTACTTC
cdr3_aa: CASSLRGLSVYEQYF

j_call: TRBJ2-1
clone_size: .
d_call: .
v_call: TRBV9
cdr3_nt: TGTGCCAGCAGCATCGGGACTCACAATGAGCAGTTCTTC
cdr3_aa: CASSIGTHNEQFF

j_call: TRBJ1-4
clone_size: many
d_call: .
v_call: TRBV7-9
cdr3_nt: TGTGCCAGCAGCCGCGGGGGGACTAATGAAAAACTGTTTTTT
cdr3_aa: CASSRGGTNEKLFF

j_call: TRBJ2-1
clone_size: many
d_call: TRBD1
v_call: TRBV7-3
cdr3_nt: TGTGCCAGCAGCTTAAACAGGGGATCCTACAATGAGCAGTTCTTC
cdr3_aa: CASSLNRGSYNEQFF

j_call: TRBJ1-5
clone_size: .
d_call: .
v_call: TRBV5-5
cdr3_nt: TGTGCCAGCCGCGTCGACGGTCAGCCCCAGCATTTT
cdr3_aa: CASRVDGQPQHF

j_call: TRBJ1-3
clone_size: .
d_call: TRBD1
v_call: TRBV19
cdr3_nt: TGTGCCAGTAGTTTTACGACAGGGCCGGGAAACACCATATATTTT
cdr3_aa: CASSFTTGPGNTIYF

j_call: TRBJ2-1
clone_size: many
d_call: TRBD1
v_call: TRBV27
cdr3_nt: TGTGCCAGCAGTGCGTCGACAGGGACGTCAAGGAATGAGCAGTTCTTC
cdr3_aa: CASSASTGTSRNEQFF